This TCR beta chain is from a study of human T cells and chemical hapten exposure. The overall study: Patches with 0.01% DPC went on the upper back, and the tests were read at 6 days.

Sample time point: patch test 1, 2 weeks after DPC sensitization. The treatment is: therapeutic diphenylcyclopropenone sensitization with weekly scalp DPC. The study drew its donors from alopecia patients who were 18 to 70 years old and suitable for DPC. Germline V gene lookup returns CDR1 MNHEY and CDR2 SMNVEV (reference sequence). This CDR3 is built from 15 residues. Germline trimming cut 6 bases from V and 0 bases from J; bases unmatched to any gene: 4. TCRdb re-analysed the RACE reads in MiXCR, keeping a single row per CDR3 protein. The repertoire includes about 340,000 distinct CDR3 sequences, about 7% of them detected once, and less than 10% sits in the top ten. There are a few counts of this clonotype.

This rearrangement joins TRBV27 to TRBJ1-4; 7 bases match TRBD1. This sequence originates from a woman aged 18-29 years with alopecia areata. Some clones in this sample may be carry-over from other donors' samples. The sequenced sample was whole blood, obtained in connection with sensitization to the hapten diphenylcyclopropenone (DPC). CDR3 sequence (DNA): TGTGCCAGCAGCAATACAGGGGCAACTAATGAAAAACTGTTTTTT. It translates to CASSNTGATNEKLFF. Full variable domain (missing parts from reference TRBV27 and TRBJ1-4): EAQVTQNPRYLITVTGKKLTVTCSQNMNHEYMSWYRQDPGLGLRQIYYSMNVEVTDKGDVPEGYKVSRKEKRNFPLILESPSPNQTSLYFCASSNTGATNEKLFFGSGTQLSVL.